This entry features one TCR gamma chain sequence. Its target is not known. The data were obtained in a study of Vδ1+ human thymocytes. Study-level points and caveats: Bulk data may be misread because of unexpected Vdelta2 sequences. Thymic TRG and TRD repertoires appeared highly polyclonal. Thymic delta-chain repertoires held roughly 20% Vdelta2 sequences and few Vdelta3, despite high sort purity.

Germline trimming cut 2 bases from V and 8 bases from J; bases unmatched to any gene: 2. The germline CDR1 and CDR2 sequences are VINAFY and YDVSNSKD. This CDR3 region has 12 residues. The template was reverse-transcribed extracted RNA. Pooled V-gene forward primers with one constant-region reverse primer generated the CDR3 amplicons by multiplex PCR. TCRdb re-called clones from the multiplex PCR reads using CATT. This table has about 23,000 gamma-chain clones, roughly an eighth appearing once. The sorted cells were CD3+ Vdelta1+ Vdelta2- thymocytes from alphabeta-depleted thymus. The chain joins TRGV5 to TRGJP2. This sequence originates from a child under two years old who had congenital heart surgery. The sequencing sample was made of Vdelta1+ gamma-delta thymocytes from the thymus. As for subset: FACS-sorted CD3+ TCRalphabeta- TCRVdelta1+ TCRVdelta2- thymocytes. The CDR3 sequence: CATWDKDWIKTF. CDR3 nucleotide sequence: TGTGCCACCTGGGACAAGGATTGGATCAAGACGTTT.